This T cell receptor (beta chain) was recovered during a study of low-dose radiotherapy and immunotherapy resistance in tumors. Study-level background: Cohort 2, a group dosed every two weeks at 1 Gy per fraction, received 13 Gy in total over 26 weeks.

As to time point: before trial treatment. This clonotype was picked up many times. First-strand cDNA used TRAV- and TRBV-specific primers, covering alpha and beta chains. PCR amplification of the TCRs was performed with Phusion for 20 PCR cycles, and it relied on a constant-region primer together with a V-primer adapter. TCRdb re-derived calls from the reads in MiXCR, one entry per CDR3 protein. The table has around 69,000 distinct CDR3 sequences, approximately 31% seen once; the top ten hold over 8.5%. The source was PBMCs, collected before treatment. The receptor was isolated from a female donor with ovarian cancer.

The CDR3 bases are TGCAGCGCAAAGGGGACTAGCGGGAGAGTCTACGAGCAGTACTTC. Translating gives CSAKGTSGRVYEQYF. The chain combines TRBV29-1 with TRBJ2-7, with 14 bases identical to TRBD2. The length of the CDR3 is 15 residues. J gave up 3 bases and V 7 bases, and 8 bases lay outside the gene matches. CDR1 and CDR2 (germline): SQVTM, ANQGSEA.